One and the same sample provided the 2 T cell receptor beta chains below, sequenced in a study of T cell responses to AZD1222 COVID-19 vaccine. The method was immunoSEQ multiplex PCR; TCRdb's version includes in-frame clones alone and lacks a portion of them. Found here are approximately 150,000 clones, roughly nine tenths of them singletons; the top ten hold roughly 1.2%. This specimen was peripheral blood, taken 28 days after the second AZD1222 dose. Receptors originate from an adult who received the AZD1222 COVID-19 vaccine.

V gene TRBV29-1 combines with J gene TRBJ2-2, with a weak D call TRBD1 (6 bases). Germline V gene data show CDR1 as SQVTM and CDR2 as ANQGSEA. The CDR3 covers 14 residues. Deletions cut 7 bases from V and 0 bases from J, with 12 bases between. As DNA, the CDR3 is TGCAGCGCACTCGGGACATCGAACACCGGGGAGCTGTTTTTT. Encoded protein: CSALGTSNTGELFF.

The V gene is TRBV18, the J gene TRBJ2-1, with 10 positions matching TRBD2. The CDR3 sequence is 19 residues long. With 4 bases clipped from V and 6 bases from J, the junction kept 18 bases outside the gene matches. Germline lookup yields CDR1 KGHSH and CDR2 LQKENI. CDR3 sequence: CASSRVGASGRSLRNEQFF. CDR3 nucleotide sequence: TGTGCCAGCTCACGGGTCGGAGCTAGCGGGAGATCCCTGCGCAATGAGCAGTTCTTC.